The next 18 T cell receptor beta chains were all read from a single sample in a study of CD8 T cells in Susac syndrome. The RNA input was roughly 0.45 to 1 ug, and it was reverse transcribed with random hexamers. TCRdb analysed the immunoSEQ multiplex PCR reads with MiXCR anew, one entry per CDR3 protein. This repertoire shows roughly 110,000 distinct CDR3 sequences, around 94% found once; its top ten account for 0.4% to 0.5%. The sequencing sample was made of CD8+ T cells from PBMCs. These receptors came from a human donor with Susac syndrome.

V usage is TRBV15 and J usage is TRBJ1-5; no reliable D call. Trimming left V 3 bases short and J 3 bases short, with 9 bases between. Germline V gene data show CDR1 as LNHNV and CDR2 as YYDKDF (reference sequence). CDR3 length: 14 residues. The CDR3 is CATSRDPYNQPQHF. The CDR3 DNA reads TGTGCCACCAGCAGGGACCCCTACAATCAGCCCCAGCATTTT.

The CDR3 DNA is TGCGCCAGCAGCCAACCCCCCGGGACTAGCGGGGAAAGGGATGAGCAGTTCTTC. It is translated as CASSQPPGTSGERDEQFF. V gene TRBV4-1 combines with J gene TRBJ2-1, with TRBD2 matching 13 bases. Unmatched junction bases numbered 12, after V lost 2 bases and J lost 8 bases. Germline assignment: CDR1 MGHRA and CDR2 YSYEKL. The CDR3 length is 18 residues.

This clonotype appeared a few times. The gene calls are TRBV27 and TRBJ1-5; D gene uncertain. Germline lookup yields CDR1 MNHEY and CDR2 SMNVEV (reference sequence). The CDR3 is made up of 14 amino acids. The ends were cut back, 0 bases at V and 3 bases at J, with 6 bases in the middle. In nucleotides, the CDR3 is TGTGCCAGCAGTTTATCAGGGTCCAATCAGCCCCAGCATTTT. Its protein is CASSLSGSNQPQHF.

The rearrangement uses TRBV23-1 and TRBJ1-5; D not resolved. TRBV23-1 is an ORF, with its function uncertain. Trimming cost V 2 bases and J 5 bases, with 16 bases left between them. The CDR3 has 16 residues. CDR3 nucleotides: TGCGCCAGCAGTCAAAAAAACAAAGAGATCGATCAGCCCCAGCATTTT. The encoded protein is CASSQKNKEIDQPQHF.

This clonotype was picked up one time. The gene calls are TRBV5-1 and TRBJ1-1, with D unresolved. CDR1 is SGHRS and CDR2 is YFSETQ in the germline V gene. V lost 4 bases and J lost 1, with 14 bases in between. CDR3 length equals 15 residues. CDR3 DNA sequence: TGCGCCAGCAGCCCCAGCAGGCCCAAGAACACTGAAGCTTTCTTT. As protein: CASSPSRPKNTEAFF.

V and J are TRBV9 and TRBJ2-1; no clear D. Germline loops: CDR1 SGDLS, CDR2 YYNGEE. Trimming shortened V by 2 bases and J by 0 bases, and 9 bases separated the two germline ends. The length of the CDR3 is 15 residues. CDR3 residues: CASSVGDNSYNEQFF. The DNA for the CDR3 is TGTGCCAGCAGCGTGGGTGACAACTCCTACAATGAGCAGTTCTTC.

The chain uses TRBV13 and TRBJ2-7; 9 positions match TRBD1. The CDR3 sequence is 15 residues long. The V gene end was trimmed by 5 bases and the J gene end by 2 bases; junction bases not matched to a gene: 7. CDR1 and CDR2 from the germline V gene are PRHDT and FYEKMQ (reference sequence). This chain's CDR3 is CASSPKGQGTYEQYF. CDR3 coding DNA: TGTGCCAGCAGCCCGAAGGGACAGGGAACCTACGAGCAGTACTTC.

V usage is TRBV27 and J usage is TRBJ2-3, with TRBD2 as a possible D gene (5 bases). CDR3 length: 12 amino acids. Germline V gene lookup returns CDR1 MNHEY and CDR2 SMNVEV (reference sequence). Trimming cost V 7 bases and J 6 bases, with 11 bases left between them. CDR3 nucleotides: TGTGCCAGCACCAAGCGAGGGGATACGCAGTATTTT. This codes for CASTKRGDTQYF.

The chain recombines TRBV12-3 or TRBV12-4 with TRBJ1-2; 7 nucleotides align to TRBD1. The CDR3 consists of 15 residues. J gave up 4 bases and V 10 bases, and 15 bases lay outside the gene matches. CDR3 region: CAILERDRNPYGYTF. The CDR3, as DNA: TGTGCCATACTAGAACGGGACAGAAACCCCTATGGCTACACCTTC.

CDR3 sequence reads: CASSFQGVQPQHF. The CDR3 DNA follows: TGTGCCAGCAGCTTTCAGGGGGTTCAGCCCCAGCATTTT. J is TRBJ1-5 and V is TRBV5-6; 7 bases fit TRBD1. There are 13 residues in the CDR3. In germline, CDR1 is SGHDT, CDR2 YYEEEE. With 2 bases clipped from V and 6 bases from J, the junction kept 2 bases outside the gene matches.

The chain combines TRBV3-1 with TRBJ1-1; D unresolved. Germline V gene sequence: CDR1 LGHDT, CDR2 YNNKEL (reference sequence). Trimming removed 0 bases at V and 2 bases at J, with 10 bases between. The CDR3 covers 15 residues. DNA of the CDR3: TGTGCCAGCAGCCAAGAATCGTTGTTCAACACTGAAGCTTTCTTT. Encoded protein: CASSQESLFNTEAFF. Based on the CDR3 plus reference TRBV3-1 and TRBJ1-1, the full variable domain is DTAVSQTPKYLVTQMGNDKSIKCEQNLGHDTMYWYKQDSKKFLKIMFSYNNKELIINETVPNRFSPKSPDKAHLNLHINSLELGDSAVYFCASSQESLFNTEAFFGQGTRLTVV.

The V and J genes are TRBV7-8 and TRBJ2-1; TRBD2 matches 9 bases. The CDR3 runs to 21 residues. Per the germline V gene, CDR1 is SGHVS and CDR2 is FQNEAQ. V trimming: 0 bases; J trimming: 6 bases; junction bases outside the gene matches: 21. The CDR3 spells CASSLAVSSGGSWLLGNEQFF. CDR3 sequence (DNA): TGTGCCAGCAGCTTAGCGGTTAGTAGCGGGGGCTCCTGGCTCCTAGGCAATGAGCAGTTCTTC.

The CDR3 DNA follows: TGTGCCAGCAGCGCGGGACAGGGGAGTGGGTACGAGCAGTACTTC. Its translation: CASSAGQGSGYEQYF. The chain employs TRBV13 and TRBJ2-7; TRBD1 matches 10 bases. Germline CDR1 reads PRHDT; CDR2 reads FYEKMQ (reference sequence). The CDR3 contains 15 residues. With V trimmed by 5 bases and J by 4 bases, 8 bases remained unmatched.

The DNA for the CDR3 is TGTGCCAGCAGTTCCTACCACACAGATACGCAGTATTTT. It codes for CASSSYHTDTQYF. The chain combines TRBV27 with TRBJ2-3; D is unresolved. CDR3 length: 13 amino acids. Between the trimmed V and J ends, which lost 4 bases and 2 bases, there was a span of 7 bases. Germline V CDR1 and CDR2: MNHEY, SMNVEV (reference sequence).

The chain employs TRBV3-1 and TRBJ1-5; TRBD1 might be the D (5 bases). The CDR3 consists of 13 residues. Germline V lookup: CDR1 LGHDT, CDR2 YNNKEL (reference sequence). V lost 3 bases and J lost 5, with 8 bases in between. CDR3 nucleotide sequence: TGTGCCAGCAGCCATCCGGGGGATCAGCCCCAGCATTTT. This sequence encodes CASSHPGDQPQHF.

The chain joins TRBV4-1 to TRBJ2-7; no definite D call. The CDR3 runs 11 residues. Per the germline V gene, CDR1 is MGHRA and CDR2 is YSYEKL. V gave up 3 bases and J gave up 6 bases, with 6 bases separating them. CDR3 coding DNA: TGCGCCAGCAGCCAGGGTTCCGAGCAGTACTTC. Its translation is CASSQGSEQYF.

The chain couples TRBV4-1 to TRBJ2-5; D call uncertain. This CDR3 is built from 15 residues. V was shortened by 0 bases and J by 4 bases, with 12 bases between the two germline ends. Germline CDR1 is MGHRA and CDR2 is YSYEKL. The CDR3 coding sequence is TGCGCCAGCAGCCAAGATCTGGAGAGGCGAGAGACCCAGTACTTC. This gives the protein CASSQDLERRETQYF.

This sequence joins TRBV2 and TRBJ2-7, with D hard to call. V was cut by 4 bases and J by 0 bases, with 13 bases left in between. The CDR3 has 15 amino acids. Germline V gene lookup returns CDR1 SNHLY and CDR2 FYNNEI. CDR3 residues: CASSGPRRTSYEQYF. DNA for the CDR3: TGTGCCAGCAGTGGGCCCCGCAGGACCTCCTACGAGCAGTACTTC. The whole variable domain, filled in from reference TRBV2 and TRBJ2-7, reads EPEVTQTPSHQVTQMGQEVILRCVPISNHLYFYWYRQILGQKVEFLVSFYNNEISEKSEIFDDQFSVERPDGSNFTLKIRSTKLEDSAMYFCASSGPRRTSYEQYFGPGTRLTVT.